Each of the 14 T cell receptor beta chains below was sequenced from the same sample in a study of T cells after somatic rescue of genetic block. Data came from immunoSEQ multiplex PCR; TCRdb stores just in-frame clones and leaves some out. The top ten clones hold roughly 3% of a sample with about 68,000 clones, 85% to 95% of them seen once. The specimen sequenced was peripheral blood mononuclear cells (PBMCs). The origin of the receptors is a middle-aged man.

The CDR3 here is CASSFSGQEAWGNEQFF. CDR3 coding DNA: TGCGCCAGCAGCTTCTCAGGGCAGGAGGCTTGGGGAAATGAGCAGTTCTTC. The chain employs TRBV5-1 and TRBJ2-1; D tentatively fits TRBD1 or TRBD2 (5 bases each). Looked up from germline, CDR1 is SGHRS and CDR2 is YFSETQ. The germline V and J ends were trimmed by 2 bases and 7 bases, with 22 bases remaining between them. The CDR3 runs 17 residues.

The rearrangement uses TRBV27 and TRBJ1-2, with D possibly being TRBD1 (6 bases). The germline V gene encodes CDR1 MNHEY and CDR2 SMNVEV (reference sequence). V shed 0 bases and J shed 4 bases, with 15 bases lying between them. This CDR3 is built from 16 residues. The DNA of the CDR3 is TGTGCCAGCAGTTTATCGATCCCGGGGGCGGGCTATGGCTACACCTTC. Amino acid sequence: CASSLSIPGAGYGYTF.

This clone was counted a few times. This sequence joins TRBV19 and TRBJ1-1; D possibly corresponds to TRBD1 (6 bases). The CDR3 is 15 residues long. Germline V gene data show CDR1 as LNHDA and CDR2 as SQIVND (reference sequence). The germline V and J ends were trimmed by 4 bases and 0 bases, with 12 bases remaining between them. CDR3 in DNA: TGTGCCAGTAGTAGTGGACAGTCCATGAACACTGAAGCTTTCTTT. This translates into CASSSGQSMNTEAFF.

This clone came up a few times. The chain uses TRBV5-6 and TRBJ1-1; D not resolved. The CDR3 extends over 12 amino acids. Germline values: CDR1 SGHDT, CDR2 YYEEEE. Trimming stripped 2 bases from V and 11 bases from J, with 13 bases between. The CDR3 DNA reads as TGTGCCAGCAGCTTATGGCGTGGAGAGGCTTTCTTT. Translated: CASSLWRGEAFF. Filled out from reference TRBV5-6 and TRBJ1-1, the complete variable domain reads DAGVTQSPTHLIKTRGQQVTLRCSPKSGHDTVSWYQQALGQGPQFIFQYYEEEERQRGNFPDRFSGHQFPNYSSELNVNALLLGDSALYLCASSLWRGEAFFGQGTRLTVV.

This chain links TRBV10-3 with TRBJ1-1, with TRBD1 as a possible D gene (5 bases). This CDR3 comprises 15 residues. Looked up from germline, CDR1 is ENHRY and CDR2 is SYGVKD. The V and J ends lost 0 bases and 1 base respectively, with 9 bases between them. The CDR3 DNA reads TGTGCCATCAGTGAGTCGGGACGGTCGAACACTGAAGCTTTCTTT. This encodes CAISESGRSNTEAFF.

The chain joins TRBV27 to TRBJ1-2; possibly TRBD1 for D (5 bases). Germline loops: CDR1 MNHEY, CDR2 SMNVEV (reference sequence). CDR3 length: 13 residues. With 6 bases removed from V and 4 bases from J, the gap between germline ends came to 12 bases. CDR3 amino acids: CASSARASYGYTF. The CDR3 region has the DNA TGTGCCAGCAGCGCCAGGGCATCCTATGGCTACACCTTC.

This chain uses TRBV5-5 with TRBJ2-7; 7 bases map to TRBD1. The CDR3 is 16 amino acids. Germline-derived CDR1 and CDR2 are SGHKS and YYEKEE (reference sequence). The V segment lost 0 bases and the J segment 2 bases; nucleotides outside the gene matches: 8. The DNA for the CDR3 is TGTGCCAGCAGCTTGGATTGGGACAGTGGAACCTACGAGCAGTACTTC. Translating it yields CASSLDWDSGTYEQYF.

This chain joins TRBV21-1 and TRBJ2-7; TRBD1 is the table's D call, not checked against the DNA. TRBV21-1 is annotated as a pseudogene. CDR3 length: 14 residues. CDR3 protein: CASILGFRVYEQYF. The CDR3 region has the DNA TGTGCCAGCATCCTGGGATTCAGGGTCTACGAGCAGTACTTC.

The gene calls are TRBV6-1 and TRBJ1-1; D is unresolved. Trimming took off 6 bases at V and 3 bases at J, with 17 bases between the two ends. This CDR3 is built from 15 residues. CDR1 is MNHNS, CDR2 SASEGT, per germline. Here the CDR3 DNA reads TGTGCCAGCAGAATTAGGGCCTACATGGACACTGAAGCTTTCTTT. Its protein is CASRIRAYMDTEAFF.

V usage is TRBV28 and J usage is TRBJ2-3; no definite D call. This CDR3 spans 13 amino acids. Germline V gene lookup returns CDR1 MDHEN and CDR2 SYDVKM. Trimming took off 2 bases at V and 4 bases at J, with 7 bases between the two ends. The CDR3 here is CASSLRRADTQYF. Written as DNA, the CDR3 is TGTGCCAGCAGTTTACGAAGAGCAGATACGCAGTATTTT.

The genes are TRBV28 and TRBJ1-2; D call uncertain. Per germline, CDR1 MDHEN and CDR2 SYDVKM. This CDR3 has 18 residues. Trimming took 1 base from V and 4 from J, leaving 22 bases between them. CDR3 loop: CASSLYITRSLGRYGYTF. The CDR3 nucleotides are TGTGCCAGCAGTTTATATATCACGAGGTCCCTCGGGCGCTATGGCTACACCTTC.

V gene TRBV5-1 combines with J gene TRBJ2-1, with 8 bases matching TRBD2. The CDR3 is 16 residues long. From germline, CDR1 is SGHRS and CDR2 YFSETQ. Unmatched junction bases numbered 7, after V lost 0 bases and J lost 5 bases. As DNA, the CDR3 is TGCGCCAGCAGCTTGGGTCGCGGGGGGTTGAACAATGAGCAGTTCTTC. This translates into CASSLGRGGLNNEQFF.

This clone has only one observation. V usage is TRBV27 and J usage is TRBJ2-7; D is unresolved. The CDR3 contains 15 residues. Germline V gives CDR1 MNHEY, CDR2 SMNVEV (reference sequence). V lost 3 bases and J lost 0, with 12 bases in between. The DNA for the CDR3 is TGTGCCAGCAGTTTTAGGGCTACGAGCTCCTACGAGCAGTACTTC. Translation gives CASSFRATSSYEQYF.

The chain uses TRBV21-1 and TRBJ2-2; the table gives TRBD2 as D, unverified against the DNA. TRBV21-1 is given as a pseudogene. CDR3 length equals 15 residues. CDR3 in amino acids: CASSNGRLTTGELFF. In DNA form, the CDR3 reads TGTGCCAGCAGCAATGGGAGACTCACCACCGGGGAGCTGTTTTTT.